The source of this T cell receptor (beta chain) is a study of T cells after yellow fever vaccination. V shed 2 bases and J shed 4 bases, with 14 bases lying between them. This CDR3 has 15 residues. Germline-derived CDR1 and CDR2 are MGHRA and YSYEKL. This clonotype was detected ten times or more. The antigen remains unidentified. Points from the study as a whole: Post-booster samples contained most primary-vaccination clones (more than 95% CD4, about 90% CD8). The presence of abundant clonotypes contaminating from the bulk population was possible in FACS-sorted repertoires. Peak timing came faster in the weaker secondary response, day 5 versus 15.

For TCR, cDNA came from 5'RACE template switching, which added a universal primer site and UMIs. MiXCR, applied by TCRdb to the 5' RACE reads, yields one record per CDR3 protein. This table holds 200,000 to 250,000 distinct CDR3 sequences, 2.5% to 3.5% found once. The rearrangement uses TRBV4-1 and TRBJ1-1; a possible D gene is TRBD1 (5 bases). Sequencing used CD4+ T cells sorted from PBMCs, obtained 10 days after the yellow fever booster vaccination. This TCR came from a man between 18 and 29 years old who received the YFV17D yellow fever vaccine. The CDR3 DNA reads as TGCGCCAGCAGCCAACGTGCAGGGTTCAGCACTGAAGCTTTCTTT. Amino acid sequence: CASSQRAGFSTEAFF.